This TCR beta chain derives from a study of cytomegalovirus exposure and HLA in healthy donors. The study's findings and limits: The tendency of first-cohort TCR clusters to co-occur in the 120 or so validation repertoires was the finding of a later analysis.

Assay used: immunoSEQ multiplex PCR; TCRdb lists only in-frame clones, some missing. The table has approximately 160,000 clones, approximately 89% seen once. Concerning this clone: Its antigen is undetermined.

The CDR3 is 12 amino acids. The ends were cut back, 4 bases at V and 8 bases at J, with 11 bases in the middle. Germline loops: CDR1 MGHDK, CDR2 SYGVNS. The J gene is TRBJ1-2, the V gene TRBV25-1; D not certain. This TCR came from a woman aged 18-30 years in good health and CMV-seropositive. Source material: PBMCs. CDR3 DNA: TGTGCCAGCAGTGGAATAGCCTGGGGCTACACCTTC. It codes for CASSGIAWGYTF.